A selection of T cell receptor beta chains follows, all from one sample in a study of T-cell memory formation after mild COVID-19. TCRdb re-analysed the 5' RACE reads in MiXCR, keeping a single row per CDR3 protein. The sample carries 300,000 or so distinct CDR3 sequences, roughly 15% recorded once. The sequencing sample was made of PBMCs or a T cell subset sorted from them (not recorded which). These receptors came from a man aged 18 to 30 who had mild COVID-19 (a few samples of this study predate the infection). Cell type and time point are not known. The conserved cysteine and the conserved F or W are not part of the CDR3 here.

v_call cdr3_aa
TRBV4-1 ASSLLWNTEAF
TRBV19 ASRQGLAKNIQY
TRBV11-2 ASSTTSLVAF
TRBV20-1 SARGGSTNQPQH
TRBV7-2 ASSDRQGIGTDTQY
TRBV12-3/TRBV12-4 ASTILGSYQPQH
TRBV7-6 ASSYPTSGNGELF
TRBV10-3 AGRQDYTGELF
TRBV2 ASSEDSNTEAF
TRBV5-6 ASTRTGVYGYT
TRBV29-1 SVEVAGLAYEQY
TRBV7-2 ASSPPYIAETQY
TRBV18 ASSGDYEQY
TRBV20-1 SARDLDIKNIQY
TRBV4-3 ASSQEPTGTVYEQY
TRBV6-1 ASSELGGRTHSPLH
TRBV18 ASSPQGLPLYTEAF
TRBV29-1 SVAFRGSYEQY